This TCR beta chain was recovered during a study of T cell responses to AZD1222 COVID-19 vaccine. Study-level information: Second-dose timings of about 4 or about 12 weeks were pooled.

About this clone itself: The same CDR3 can be traced to other DNA sequences in this sample.

Assay used: immunoSEQ multiplex PCR; TCRdb lists only in-frame clones, some missing. Among about 130,000 clones listed, roughly 93% were seen once. Trimming cost V 0 bases and J 3 bases, with 9 bases left between them. This CDR3 is 15 amino acids long. Germline V gene data show CDR1 as LNHDA and CDR2 as SQIVND (reference sequence). This chain links TRBV19 with TRBJ2-1; perhaps D is TRBD1 or TRBD2 (6 bases each). This sample comprised peripheral blood, obtained on day 0 of AZD1222 vaccination. The source is an adult in good health. The CDR3 region is CASSIEGGFYNEQFF. The CDR3 DNA reads as TGTGCCAGTAGTATAGAGGGGGGCTTCTACAATGAGCAGTTCTTC.